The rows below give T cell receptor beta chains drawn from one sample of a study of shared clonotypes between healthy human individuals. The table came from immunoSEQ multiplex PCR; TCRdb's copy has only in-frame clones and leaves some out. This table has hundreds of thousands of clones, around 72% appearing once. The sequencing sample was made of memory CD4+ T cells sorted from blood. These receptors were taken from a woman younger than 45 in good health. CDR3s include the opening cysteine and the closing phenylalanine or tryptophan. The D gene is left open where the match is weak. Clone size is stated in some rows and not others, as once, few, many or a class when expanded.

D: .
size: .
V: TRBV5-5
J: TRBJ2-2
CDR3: CASSFWAPTGELFF
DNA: TGTGCCAGCAGCTTTTGGGCTCCGACCGGGGAGCTGTTTTTT

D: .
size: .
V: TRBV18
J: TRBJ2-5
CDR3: CASSQSQETQYF
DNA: TGTGCCAGCTCACAAAGCCAAGAGACCCAGTACTTC

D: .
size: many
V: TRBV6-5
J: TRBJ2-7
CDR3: CASTRLYEQYF
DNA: TGTGCCAGCACCAGACTTTACGAGCAGTACTTC

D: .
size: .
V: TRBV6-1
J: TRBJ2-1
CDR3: CASSEGYSGVNEQFF
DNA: TGTGCCAGCAGTGAAGGATATTCCGGGGTTAATGAGCAGTTCTTC

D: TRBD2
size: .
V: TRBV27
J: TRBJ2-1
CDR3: CASSPRLAGGQNEQFF
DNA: TGTGCCAGCAGTCCCCGACTAGCGGGAGGTCAGAATGAGCAGTTCTTC

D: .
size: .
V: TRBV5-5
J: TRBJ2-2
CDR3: CASSLALTLNTGELFF
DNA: TGTGCCAGCAGCTTGGCCCTAACCCTGAACACCGGGGAGCTGTTTTTT

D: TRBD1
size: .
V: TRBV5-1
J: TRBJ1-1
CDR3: CASRPWTGEMNTEAFF
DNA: TGCGCCAGCAGGCCCTGGACAGGGGAAATGAACACTGAAGCTTTCTTT

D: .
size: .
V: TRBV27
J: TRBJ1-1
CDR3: CASSAGWASNTEAFF
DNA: TGTGCCAGCAGTGCAGGGTGGGCCTCGAACACTGAAGCTTTCTTT

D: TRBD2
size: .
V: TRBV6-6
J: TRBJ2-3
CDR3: CASIPSGIATDTQYF
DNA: TGTGCCAGCATACCTAGCGGGATAGCGACAGATACGCAGTATTTT

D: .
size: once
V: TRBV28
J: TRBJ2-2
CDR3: CASFRQNTGELFF
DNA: TGTGCCAGCTTCAGACAGAACACCGGGGAGCTGTTTTTT

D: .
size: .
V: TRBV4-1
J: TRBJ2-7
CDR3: CASSQVTGFYEQYF
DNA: TGCGCCAGCAGCCAAGTCACAGGGTTTTACGAGCAGTACTTC

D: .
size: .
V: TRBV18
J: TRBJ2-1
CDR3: CASSPSRTGYNEQFF
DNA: TGTGCCAGCTCACCATCAAGAACTGGATACAATGAGCAGTTCTTC

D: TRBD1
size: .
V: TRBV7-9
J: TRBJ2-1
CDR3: CASSLTPGQGLREQFF
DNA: TGTGCCAGCAGCTTAACCCCGGGACAGGGGCTCCGCGAGCAGTTCTTC

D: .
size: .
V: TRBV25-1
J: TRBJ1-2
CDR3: CATRTDLYGYTF
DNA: TGTGCCACCCGGACAGACCTCTATGGCTACACCTTC

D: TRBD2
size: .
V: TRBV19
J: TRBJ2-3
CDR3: CASTVSGSRKDTQYF
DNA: TGTGCCAGTACCGTCAGCGGGAGTCGGAAAGATACGCAGTATTTT

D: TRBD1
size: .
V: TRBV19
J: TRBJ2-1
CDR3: CASRMTGGMVNEQFF
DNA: TGTGCCAGTAGGATGACAGGGGGAATGGTCAATGAGCAGTTCTTC

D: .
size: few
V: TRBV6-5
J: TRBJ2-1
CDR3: CASSRGPTEQFF
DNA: TGTGCCAGCAGCCGCGGCCCCACTGAGCAGTTCTTC

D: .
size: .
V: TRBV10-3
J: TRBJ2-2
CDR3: CAIRNAGTRGSGELFF
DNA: TGTGCCATCAGGAATGCCGGGACTCGGGGCTCCGGGGAGCTGTTTTTT

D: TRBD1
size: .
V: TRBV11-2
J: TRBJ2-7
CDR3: CASSLYRRQGTGSEQYF
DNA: TGTGCCAGCAGCTTATACCGAAGGCAGGGGACAGGTTCCGAGCAGTACTTC

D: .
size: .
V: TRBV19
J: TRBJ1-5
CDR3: CASSILFSNNQPQHF
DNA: TGTGCCAGTAGTATACTATTCAGTAACAATCAGCCCCAGCATTTT

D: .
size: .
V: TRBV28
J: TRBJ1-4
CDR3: CASSLRQSEKLFF
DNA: TGTGCCAGCAGTTTACGGCAGAGTGAAAAACTGTTTTTT

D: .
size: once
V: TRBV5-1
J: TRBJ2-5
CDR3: CASSLVGGEGETQYF
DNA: TGCGCCAGCAGCTTGGTCGGGGGAGAGGGGGAGACCCAGTACTTC

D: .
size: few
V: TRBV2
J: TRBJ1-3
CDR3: CASRYAGNTIYF
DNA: TGTGCCAGCAGGTATGCTGGAAACACCATATATTTT

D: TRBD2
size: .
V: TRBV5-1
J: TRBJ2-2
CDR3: CANQSGRGTGELFF
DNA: TGCGCCAACCAGAGCGGGAGAGGTACCGGGGAGCTGTTTTTT

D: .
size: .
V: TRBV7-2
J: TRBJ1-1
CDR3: CASTSQGGMSTEAFF
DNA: TGTGCCAGCACCTCCCAAGGGGGGATGAGCACTGAAGCTTTCTTT

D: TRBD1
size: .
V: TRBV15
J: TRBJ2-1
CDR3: CATQKGGQGAHNEQFF
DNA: TGTGCCACCCAAAAGGGGGGACAGGGGGCGCACAATGAGCAGTTCTTC

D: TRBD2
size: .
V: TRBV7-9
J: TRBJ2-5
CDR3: CASSSGTSGTKQYF
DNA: TGTGCCAGCAGCTCAGGGACTAGCGGGACGAAGCAGTACTTC

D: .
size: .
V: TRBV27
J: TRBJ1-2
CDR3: CASSSQGSYGYTF
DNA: TGTGCCAGCAGCTCCCAGGGTAGCTATGGCTACACCTTC

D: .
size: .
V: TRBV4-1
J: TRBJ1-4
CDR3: CASSPKTRGAREKLFF
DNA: TGCGCCAGCAGCCCTAAAACTCGGGGGGCGCGTGAAAAACTGTTTTTT

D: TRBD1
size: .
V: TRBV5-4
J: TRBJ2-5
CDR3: CASSLVQGAGTQYF
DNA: TGTGCCAGCAGCTTGGTGCAGGGGGCAGGGACCCAGTACTTC

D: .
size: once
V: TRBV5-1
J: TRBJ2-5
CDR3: CASSLGSSETQYF
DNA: TGCGCCAGCAGCTTGGGATCCTCAGAGACCCAGTACTTC

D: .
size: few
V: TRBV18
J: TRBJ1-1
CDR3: CASSPLENTEAFF
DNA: TGTGCCAGCTCACCACTGGAGAACACTGAAGCTTTCTTT

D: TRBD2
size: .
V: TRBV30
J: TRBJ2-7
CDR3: CAYSAGGPLSYEQYF
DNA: TGTGCCTATTCGGCGGGGGGCCCCCTTTCCTACGAGCAGTACTTC

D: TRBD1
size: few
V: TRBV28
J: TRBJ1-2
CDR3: CASSNTDRGVYGYTF
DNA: TGTGCCAGCAGTAACACCGACAGGGGTGTCTATGGCTACACCTTC

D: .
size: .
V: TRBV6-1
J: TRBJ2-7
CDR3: CASSVYEQYF
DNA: TGTGCCAGCAGTGTCTACGAGCAGTACTTC

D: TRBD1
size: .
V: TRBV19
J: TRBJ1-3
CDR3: CASSLRTGRFSGNTIYF
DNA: TGTGCCAGTAGTCTTCGGACAGGGCGCTTCTCTGGAAACACCATATATTTT

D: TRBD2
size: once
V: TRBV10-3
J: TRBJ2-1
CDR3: CAIRDSSGGNEQFF
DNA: TGTGCCATCAGGGACTCGTCGGGAGGTAATGAGCAGTTCTTC

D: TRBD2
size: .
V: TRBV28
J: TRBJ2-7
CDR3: CASSLWGTSGSYEQYF
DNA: TGTGCCAGCAGTTTATGGGGGACTAGCGGGTCCTACGAGCAGTACTTC

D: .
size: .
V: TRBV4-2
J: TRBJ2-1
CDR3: CASSQNPGGPYNEQFF
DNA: TGTGCCAGCAGCCAGAACCCCGGGGGTCCCTACAATGAGCAGTTCTTC

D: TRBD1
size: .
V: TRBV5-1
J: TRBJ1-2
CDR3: CASSLTGGTLNYGYTF
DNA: TGCGCCAGCAGCTTGACAGGGGGGACCCTTAACTATGGCTACACCTTC

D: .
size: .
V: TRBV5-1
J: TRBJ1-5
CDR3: CASSPGIRRAGINQPQHF
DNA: TGCGCCAGCAGCCCGGGTATAAGGAGGGCAGGGATCAATCAGCCCCAGCATTTT

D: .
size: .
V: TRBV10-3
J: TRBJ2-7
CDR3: CAISASYEQYF
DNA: TGTGCCATCAGCGCGTCTTACGAGCAGTACTTC

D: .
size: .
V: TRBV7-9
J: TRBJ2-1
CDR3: CASSPVRNEQFF
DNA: TGTGCCAGCAGCCCTGTCAGGAATGAGCAGTTCTTC

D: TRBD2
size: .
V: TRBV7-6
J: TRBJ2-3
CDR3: CASSLLAPSGISTDTQYF
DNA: TGTGCCAGCAGCTTATTAGCCCCTAGCGGGATATCCACAGATACGCAGTATTTT

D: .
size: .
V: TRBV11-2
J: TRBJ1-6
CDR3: CASSLTRDGYNSPLHF
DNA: TGTGCCAGCAGCTTAACCCGGGACGGATATAATTCACCCCTCCACTTT